The clone carrying this TCR beta chain was recorded a few times. The sample belongs to a study of CD8 T cells in ankylosing spondylitis. TCRdb re-analysed the 5' RACE reads in MiXCR, keeping a single row per CDR3 protein. Found here are around 17,000 distinct CDR3 sequences, around 8% of them singletons; the top ten hold roughly 35%. V lost 2 bases, J lost 15 bases, and 19 bases lay in between. Germline CDR1 reads KGHDR; CDR2 reads SFDVKD. This CDR3 contains 14 residues. The receptor comes from a male donor with ankylosing spondylitis or in good health (not recorded which). The sample comprised blood. V gene TRBV24-1 combines with J gene TRBJ2-1; the D is unclear. This CDR3 reads CATSDSTNIRFRFF. Here the CDR3 DNA reads TGTGCCACCAGTGATTCTACTAATATCAGATTTAGGTTCTTC.